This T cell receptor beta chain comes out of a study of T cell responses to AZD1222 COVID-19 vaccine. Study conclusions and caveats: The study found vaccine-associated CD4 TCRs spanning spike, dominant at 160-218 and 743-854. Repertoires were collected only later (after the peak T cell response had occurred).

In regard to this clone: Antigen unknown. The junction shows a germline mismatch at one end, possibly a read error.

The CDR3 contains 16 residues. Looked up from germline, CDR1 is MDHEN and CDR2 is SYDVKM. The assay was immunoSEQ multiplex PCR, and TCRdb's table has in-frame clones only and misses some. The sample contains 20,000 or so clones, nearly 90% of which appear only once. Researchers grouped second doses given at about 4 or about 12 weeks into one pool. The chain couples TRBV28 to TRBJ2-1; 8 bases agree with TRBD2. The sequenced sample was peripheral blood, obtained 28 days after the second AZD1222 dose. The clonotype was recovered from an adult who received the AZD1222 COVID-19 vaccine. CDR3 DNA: TGTGCCAGCAGTTTAGGCGCGGGAGGCTCCTTCAATGAGCAGTTCTTC. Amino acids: CASSLGAGGSFNEQFF.